The 30 T cell receptor beta chains below come from one sample, sequenced in a study of identical twins. MiXCR, applied by TCRdb to the 5' RACE reads, yields one record per CDR3 protein. The repertoire includes more than 600,000 distinct CDR3 sequences, 18% of them detected once, and around 13% sits in the top ten. These same records also appear under a second study, on T cells expressing NK-cell markers.

Input material: PBMCs. The receptors here all came from a woman between 18 and 29 years old in good health.

This clonotype was observed a few times. The chain couples TRBV20-1 to TRBJ2-3; TRBD2 matches 7 bases. The V and J ends lost 5 bases and 0 bases, in that order; junction bases with no gene match: 8. CDR1 DFQATT and CDR2 SNEGSKA come from the germline V gene (reference sequence). The CDR3 sequence is 15 residues long. The CDR3 reads CSASNKRGSTDTQYF. Here the CDR3 DNA reads TGCAGTGCTTCTAATAAGCGGGGAAGCACAGATACGCAGTATTTT.

This clonotype appeared a few times. This chain links TRBV29-1 with TRBJ2-4, with D unresolved. The CDR3 sequence is 15 residues long. Germline V gene data show CDR1 as SQVTM and CDR2 as ANQGSEA. V shed 6 bases and J shed 0 bases, with 15 bases lying between them. In DNA form, the CDR3 reads TGCAGCGTCTCGGGCGGAGAATTAGCCAAAAACATTCAGTACTTC. Its translation: CSVSGGELAKNIQYF.

This clonotype was recorded many times. The chain links TRBV6-1 to TRBJ2-1; 10 bases align to TRBD2. Trimming took 5 bases from V and 5 from J; bases not matched to a gene: 3. The germline CDR1 and CDR2 sequences are MNHNS and SASEGT. This CDR3 has 14 residues. For the CDR3, the DNA is TGTGCCAGCAGTCGGACTAGCGGTGACAATGAGCAGTTCTTC. Translation: CASSRTSGDNEQFF.

This clonotype was counted only a few times. The chain carries TRBV16 and TRBJ2-1; the match to TRBD2 covers 7 bases. V trimming: 1 base; J trimming: 6 bases; junction bases outside the gene matches: 12. The CDR3 spans 17 residues. Germline CDR1 is KGHSY and CDR2 is FQNENV. As DNA, the CDR3 is TGTGCCAGCAGCCAATTGGCAAGCACTAGCGACCCCAATGAGCAGTTCTTC. Translated, it gives CASSQLASTSDPNEQFF. The complete variable domain, with remaining parts taken from reference TRBV16 and TRBJ2-1, reads GEEVAQTPKHLVRGEGQKAKLYCAPIKGHSYVFWYQQVLKNEFKFLISFQNENVFDETGMPKERFSAKCLPNSPCSLEIQATKLEDSAVYFCASSQLASTSDPNEQFFGPGTRLTVL.

This clonotype was recorded a few times. V is TRBV9 and J is TRBJ2-1, with D perhaps assigned TRBD1 or TRBD2 (5 bases each). V lost 0 bases and J 10 bases, leaving 17 bases between the germline ends. There are 15 residues in the CDR3. Germline loops: CDR1 SGDLS, CDR2 YYNGEE. The CDR3 loop reads CASSVEPGTSGEQFF. The CDR3 DNA follows: TGTGCCAGCAGCGTAGAGCCCGGGACCTCGGGGGAGCAGTTCTTC. The full variable domain, its missing parts supplied by reference TRBV9 and TRBJ2-1, is DSGVTQTPKHLITATGQRVTLRCSPRSGDLSVYWYQQSLDQGLQFLIQYYNGEERAKGNILERFSAQQFPDLHSELNLSSLELGDSALYFCASSVEPGTSGEQFFGPGTRLTVL.

This clonotype turned up a few times. The rearrangement uses TRBV6-2 or TRBV6-3 and TRBJ1-1, with no clear D. V was pared by 7 bases and J by 5 bases, with 17 bases between. Germline lookup yields CDR1 MNHEY and CDR2 SVGEGT. The CDR3 sequence is 14 residues long. This chain's CDR3 is CASIGRMGTTEAFF. CDR3 coding DNA: TGTGCCAGCATTGGCAGGATGGGAACAACTGAAGCTTTCTTT.

There are a few counts of this clonotype. The chain joins TRBV29-1 to TRBJ2-1; 9 bases fit TRBD1. This CDR3 has 17 amino acids. Germline V gene data show CDR1 as SQVTM and CDR2 as ANQGSEA. V gave up 7 bases and J gave up 10 bases; unmatched junction bases: 23. The CDR3 DNA reads TGCAGCGGGAGCTCTCCTGAGGGGACAGGGTCCAGCGTCGAGCAGTTCTTC. Protein: CSGSSPEGTGSSVEQFF.

This clonotype was seen more than once but under ten times. The rearrangement uses TRBV24-1 and TRBJ2-1; D is undetermined. CDR1 is KGHDR and CDR2 is SFDVKD in the germline V gene. V was pared by 2 bases and J by 9 bases, with 19 bases between. The CDR3 runs to 16 residues. The CDR3 sequence is CATSDSRAPLTGEQFF. The CDR3, as DNA: TGTGCCACCAGTGATTCCCGGGCCCCACTGACGGGTGAGCAGTTCTTC.

This clonotype was seen a handful of times. V gene TRBV20-1 combines with J gene TRBJ1-5; TRBD1 matches at 8 bases. This CDR3 is 12 amino acids long. V shed 6 bases, J shed 6 bases, and the junction held 4 bases outside the gene matches. CDR1 and CDR2 from the germline V gene are DFQATT and SNEGSKA (reference sequence). CDR3 sequence (DNA): TGCAGTGCGACGACAGGGGTTCAGCCCCAGCATTTT. It is translated as CSATTGVQPQHF.

This clonotype was counted only a few times. V and J are TRBV12-3 or TRBV12-4 and TRBJ1-4; D is possibly TRBD1 (5 bases). The CDR3 runs to 13 residues. V lost 6 bases and J lost 16, with 21 bases in between. Written as DNA, the CDR3 is TGTGCCAGCAGCCAGGAGGGGCGGGGTGTACAGTTTTTT. Translating gives CASSQEGRGVQFF.

This clonotype was counted a few times. This chain uses TRBV6-1 with TRBJ2-1; 10 positions match TRBD2. V trimming: 6 bases; J trimming: 4 bases; junction bases outside the gene matches: 9. The CDR3 is made up of 16 amino acids. CDR1 is MNHNS, CDR2 SASEGT, per germline. CDR3 bases: TGTGCCAGCAGCAACCACCGGACTAGCGGTTACAATGAGCAGTTCTTC. Encoded protein: CASSNHRTSGYNEQFF.

V and J are TRBV18 and TRBJ2-5; TRBD1 matches at 9 bases. CDR3 size: 16 residues. Germline V lookup: CDR1 KGHSH, CDR2 LQKENI. V shed 0 bases and J 3 bases; nucleotides not matched to a gene: 5. The CDR3 loop is CASSPPSGTGKETQYF. The CDR3 coding sequence is TGTGCCAGCTCACCACCGTCGGGGACAGGGAAAGAGACCCAGTACTTC.

The J gene is TRBJ1-2, the V gene TRBV20-1, with TRBD1 identical over 7 bases. CDR3 size: 14 residues. V was clipped by 5 bases and J by 3 bases; unmatched bases: 9. Germline CDR1 reads DFQATT; CDR2 reads SNEGSKA (reference sequence). The CDR3 nucleotides are TGCAGTGCTCGACAGGGAGGTTCGGACTATGGCTACACCTTC. The encoded protein is CSARQGGSDYGYTF.

In the case of this clonotype: Its ends do not fully match the called genes, so a read error is possible. This chain links TRBV20-1 with TRBJ1-1, with D uncertain. The CDR3 runs to 15 residues. CDR1 and CDR2 from the germline V gene are DFQATT and SNEGSKA (reference sequence). The CDR3, as DNA: TGCAGTGCCAGAGAGAGTCTCGGGATGAACACTGAAGCTTTCTTT. Translation: CSARESLGMNTEAFF.

This chain links TRBV20-1 with TRBJ2-1, with a possible D match to TRBD2 (5 bases). The ends were cut back, 1 base at V and 6 bases at J, with 10 bases in the middle. The CDR3 totals 13 residues. Germline V CDR1 and CDR2: DFQATT, SNEGSKA (reference sequence). CDR3 sequence: CSARGGGRNEQFF. The CDR3 DNA reads as TGCAGTGCTAGAGGAGGAGGTCGCAATGAGCAGTTCTTC.

This clonotype has a handful of counts. V is TRBV12-3 or TRBV12-4 and J is TRBJ2-5; the match to TRBD1 covers 8 bases. The CDR3 has 14 residues. The V and J ends lost 5 bases and 2 bases, in that order; junction bases with no gene match: 4. The CDR3 nucleotides read TGTGCCAGCAGTGGACAGGGAAAGCAAGAGACCCAGTACTTC. This gives the protein CASSGQGKQETQYF.

The chain has TRBV15 and TRBJ1-4; TRBD1 aligns across 7 bases. In germline, CDR1 is LNHNV, CDR2 YYDKDF (reference sequence). The CDR3 extends over 16 amino acids. J was trimmed by 7 bases and V by 0 bases; bases with no gene match: 8. The CDR3 sequence: CATSRDRGDRSEKLFF. In DNA form, the CDR3 reads TGTGCCACCAGCAGAGACCGCGGGGACAGATCTGAAAAACTGTTTTTT. The full variable domain, in which reference TRBV15 and TRBJ1-4 provide the parts outside the CDR3, is DAMVIQNPRYQVTQFGKPVTLSCSQTLNHNVMYWYQQKSSQAPKLLFHYYDKDFNNEADTPDNFQSRRPNTSFCFLDIRSPGLGDTAMYLCATSRDRGDRSEKLFFGSGTQLSVL.

This clonotype was found a few times. The CDR3, as DNA: TGCGCCAGCCATTTGGGACTAGCGGGAGCGAATGAGCAGTTCTTC. Its translation is CASHLGLAGANEQFF. The rearrangement links TRBV5-1 to TRBJ2-1; 14 nucleotides match TRBD2. With 7 bases clipped from V and 7 bases from J, the junction kept 7 bases outside the gene matches. CDR1 is SGHRS and CDR2 is YFSETQ in the germline V gene. The CDR3 has 15 residues. Using reference TRBV5-1 and TRBJ2-1 for the parts outside the CDR3, the full variable domain is KAGVTQTPRYLIKTRGQQVTLSCSPISGHRSVSWYQQTPGQGLQFLFEYFSETQRNKGNFPGRFSGRQFSNSRSEMNVSTLELGDSALYLCASHLGLAGANEQFFGPGTRLTVL.

The chain recombines TRBV4-1 with TRBJ1-1; D is unresolved. Trimming took off 6 bases at V and 2 bases at J, with 13 bases between the two ends. CDR1 is MGHRA and CDR2 is YSYEKL in the germline V gene. The CDR3 totals 14 residues. CDR3 protein: CASRHGVRNTEAFF. The DNA of the CDR3 is TGCGCCAGCAGGCACGGGGTGAGAAACACTGAAGCTTTCTTT.

The chain recombines TRBV27 with TRBJ2-6; 7 bases fit TRBD1. The trim removed 7 bases at V and 0 bases at J, leaving 3 bases unmatched. CDR1 and CDR2 from the germline V gene are MNHEY and SMNVEV (reference sequence). CDR3 size: 15 residues. In DNA, the CDR3 is TGTGCCAGCAAGACAGGGATCTCTGGGGCCAACGTCCTGACTTTC. Its translation is CASKTGISGANVLTF.

The chain uses TRBV12-3 or TRBV12-4 and TRBJ2-2; the match to TRBD2 covers 10 bases. With 6 bases clipped from V and 16 bases from J, the junction kept 11 bases outside the gene matches. CDR3 length: 13 residues. CDR3 region: CASSANSGGDGFF. The CDR3 DNA is TGTGCCAGCAGCGCGAACAGCGGGGGGGATGGGTTTTTT.

In this sample, this clonotype turned up a few times. V gene TRBV29-1 combines with J gene TRBJ2-2; 9 bases line up with TRBD1. V trimming: 5 bases; J trimming: 4 bases; junction bases outside the gene matches: 8. This CDR3 comprises 15 residues. Germline lookup yields CDR1 SQVTM and CDR2 ANQGSEA. CDR3 loop: CSVNGVQGATGELFF. The CDR3 region has the DNA TGCAGCGTTAACGGTGTACAGGGGGCCACCGGGGAGCTGTTTTTT.

This sequence joins TRBV20-1 and TRBJ2-2; 14 bases are a match to TRBD2. The CDR3 is made up of 17 amino acids. V trimming: 3 bases; J trimming: 4 bases; junction bases outside the gene matches: 7. Germline V gene lookup returns CDR1 DFQATT and CDR2 SNEGSKA (reference sequence). CDR3 residues: CSARGTSGSLVTGELFF. The CDR3 region has the DNA TGCAGTGCTAGGGGGACTAGCGGGAGTCTGGTCACCGGGGAGCTGTTTTTT.

The genes are TRBV3-1 and TRBJ2-2; D perhaps matches TRBD2 (6 bases). In germline, CDR1 is LGHDT, CDR2 YNNKEL (reference sequence). The V end was cut by 7 bases, the J end by 5 bases, with 17 bases between. This CDR3 region has 15 residues. CDR3 protein: CASTTLEGGTGELFF. The CDR3 DNA sequence: TGTGCCAGCACTACATTGGAGGGTGGAACCGGGGAGCTGTTTTTT.

A few counts support this clonotype. The chain couples TRBV29-1 to TRBJ2-5; the match to TRBD2 covers 9 bases. V lost 4 bases, J lost 4 bases, and 7 bases stayed unmatched. The length of the CDR3 is 14 residues. The V gene's germline CDR1 is SQVTM and CDR2 ANQGSEA. The CDR3 DNA reads TGCAGCGTTGGAGCTAGCGGGGCTTCAGAGACCCAGTACTTC. Translating it yields CSVGASGASETQYF.

In its sample, this clonotype was seen a few times. The gene calls are TRBV9 and TRBJ2-1; 8 bases are shared with TRBD2. This CDR3 contains 13 residues. Germline V CDR1 and CDR2: SGDLS, YYNGEE. The trim removed 0 bases at V and 12 bases at J, leaving 5 bases unmatched. The CDR3 protein is CASSVESGGGQFF. The DNA for the CDR3 is TGTGCCAGCAGCGTAGAGTCGGGAGGGGGGCAGTTCTTC.

The chain employs TRBV20-1 and TRBJ2-1; 12 positions match TRBD2. V trimming: 6 bases; J trimming: 0 bases; junction bases outside the gene matches: 6. Germline V gene lookup returns CDR1 DFQATT and CDR2 SNEGSKA (reference sequence). This CDR3 comprises 16 residues. CDR3 in amino acids: CSAHSLAGGSYNEQFF. The CDR3 coding sequence is TGCAGTGCCCATTCACTAGCGGGGGGCTCCTACAATGAGCAGTTCTTC.

This clonotype appeared many times. The rearrangement joins TRBV7-9 to TRBJ2-1, with TRBD2 as a possible D gene (5 bases). This CDR3 region has 15 residues. Trimming removed 5 bases from V and 10 bases from J, with 21 bases in between. Per germline, CDR1 SEHNR and CDR2 FQNEAQ (reference sequence). CDR3 region: CASSLSGTSGIEQFF. CDR3 DNA sequence: TGTGCCAGCAGCCTCAGCGGAACCTCGGGAATAGAGCAGTTCTTC.

The chain links TRBV6-1 to TRBJ1-5, with D hard to call. This CDR3 has 16 residues. The germline CDR1 and CDR2 sequences are MNHNS and SASEGT. V lost 2 bases and J lost 0, with 11 bases in between. CDR3 bases: TGTGCCAGCAGTGAATTGGGATCGTATAGCAATCAGCCCCAGCATTTT. Amino acids: CASSELGSYSNQPQHF.

The sample holds a few counts of this clonotype. This chain joins TRBV11-2 and TRBJ1-1, with 7 bases lining up with TRBD1. The CDR3 is made up of 15 amino acids. Germline V gives CDR1 SGHAT, CDR2 FQNNGV. J lost 11 bases, V lost 3 bases, and 15 bases had no gene match. CDR3 DNA: TGTGCCAGCAGCTTGAACAGGGGTCAGGCCGGTCGCGCTTTCTTT. Its translation is CASSLNRGQAGRAFF.